The clone carrying this TCR beta chain was observed once. The antigen is unknown. The sample is drawn from a study of cytomegalovirus exposure and HLA in healthy donors. Study conclusions and caveats: Later analysis showed most CMV-associated TCR beta chains appearing HLA-restricted. A later analysis linked a missense DCLRE1C variant to TCR beta V- and J-gene trimming. Segments of the TCR beta V type were, in most cases, productive about 87% or about 30% of the time in an earlier analysis. The likely origin of a cluster of highly shared sequence variants was a sequencing artifact.

With 5 bases clipped from V and 10 bases from J, the junction kept 5 bases outside the gene matches. Germline assignment: CDR1 GTSNPN and CDR2 SVGIG (reference sequence). The CDR3 is 11 amino acids. The PCR employed 60 Vbeta primers together with 13 Jbeta primers. Using immunoSEQ multiplex PCR, the repertoire was profiled, and TCRdb retains in-frame clones only, with some absent. The sample yields more than 110,000 clones, roughly 80% seen once. This clonotype originated in a woman aged 50 to 60 in good health and CMV-seropositive. Sequencing input: PBMCs. This chain joins TRBV30 and TRBJ2-1; 7 bases line up with TRBD1. The CDR3 DNA is TGTGCCTGGGACAGGGTGGGGGAGCAGTTCTTC. This encodes CAWDRVGEQFF.